Below, 28 T cell receptor beta chains from the same sample are listed, as sequenced in a study of breast tumors, draining lymph nodes, adjacent tissues. One entry per CDR3 protein, called by TCRdb with MiXCR from the multiplex PCR reads. The top ten hold around 4.1% of the sample, which has fewer than 200,000 distinct CDR3 sequences, around a third seen once. The lymph nodes were axillary draining lymph nodes from breast cancer patients. Source material: axillary lymph node tissue. These receptor sequences come from a female donor with breast cancer. Some clones in this sample may be carry-over from other donors' samples.

V and J are TRBV6-5 and TRBJ2-1, with 9 bases lining up with TRBD1. The CDR3 has 15 amino acids. Losses at the gene ends were 5 bases for V and 5 bases for J; bases not matched to a gene: 7. Germline values: CDR1 MNHEY, CDR2 SVGAGI. The CDR3 DNA follows: TGTGCCAGCAGTCCCAGGACAGGGGCCAACAATGAGCAGTTCTTC. Residues: CASSPRTGANNEQFF.

Of note for this clonotype: Compared with germline, one end of the junction differs, possibly owing to a read error. The chain carries TRBV24-1 and TRBJ2-5; 8 bases are shared with TRBD2. This CDR3 has 17 residues. Per the germline V gene, CDR1 is KGHDR and CDR2 is SFDVKD. CDR3 nucleotide sequence: TGTGCCACCAGTGATTGGTCGGGGGGGGGGGGTCAAGAGCCCGAGTTCTTC. Amino acids: CATSDWSGGGGQEPEFF.

Ten or more counts support this clonotype. V is TRBV9 and J is TRBJ2-1; the match to TRBD2 covers 8 bases. The CDR3 consists of 17 residues. Germline loops: CDR1 SGDLS, CDR2 YYNGEE. The V segment lost 3 bases and the J segment 9 bases; nucleotides outside the gene matches: 17. CDR3 region: CASSAPGEGTRMAEQFF. DNA for the CDR3: TGTGCCAGCAGCGCCCCAGGGGAGGGGACTAGGATGGCTGAGCAGTTCTTC.

CDR3 protein: CSTEQGNYGYNSPLHF. CDR3 nucleotides: TGCAGTACGGAACAGGGGAACTATGGCTATAATTCACCCCTCCACTTT. The gene calls are TRBV20-1 and TRBJ1-6; TRBD1 matches at 7 bases. Germline values: CDR1 DFQATT, CDR2 SNEGSKA (reference sequence). The CDR3 length is 16 residues. V lost 8 bases to trimming and J lost 3 bases; unmatched junction nucleotides: 13.

This clonotype occurred many times. CDR3 region: CASSPRRTPGTQYF. As DNA, the CDR3 is TGTGCCAGCAGTCCCCGACGGACCCCAGGGACCCAGTACTTC. The gene calls are TRBV6-5 and TRBJ2-5; no clear D gene. The V gene's germline CDR1 is MNHEY and CDR2 SVGAGI. V was trimmed by 5 bases and J by 7 bases, leaving 17 bases between them. This CDR3 spans 14 amino acids.

This clonotype was recorded at least ten times. The CDR3 region has the DNA TGCGCCAGCAGTCAGGGTAACGGCTACACCTTC. Its translation is CASSQGNGYTF. V gene TRBV4-1 combines with J gene TRBJ1-2; D perhaps matches TRBD1 (5 bases). The CDR3 has 11 residues. Germline V gene sequence: CDR1 MGHRA, CDR2 YSYEKL. V was pared by 6 bases and J by 8 bases, with 10 bases between.

This clonotype showed up many times. V gene TRBV10-3 combines with J gene TRBJ2-2, with D maybe TRBD2 (5 bases). Germline-derived CDR1 and CDR2 are ENHRY and SYGVKD. This CDR3 contains 13 residues. The V end lost 2 bases, the J end lost 5 bases, and 6 bases lay between the germline ends. CDR3 residues: CAISEPGTGELFF. As DNA, the CDR3 is TGTGCCATCAGTGAGCCGGGGACCGGGGAGCTGTTTTTT.

There are many counts of this clonotype. The J gene is TRBJ1-4, the V gene TRBV6-6; D is ambiguous. Germline CDR1 and CDR2: MNHNY and SVGAGI (reference sequence). Trimming stripped 3 bases from V and 0 bases from J, with 5 bases between. The CDR3 is 14 residues long. CDR3 loop: CASSYDATNEKLFF. Here the CDR3 DNA reads TGTGCCAGCAGTTATGATGCAACTAATGAAAAACTGTTTTTT.

This clonotype has at least ten counts. V gene TRBV9 combines with J gene TRBJ1-6; 7 bases align to TRBD1. The ends lost 8 bases at V and 5 bases at J; junction bases unmatched: 1. Looked up from germline, CDR1 is SGDLS and CDR2 is YYNGEE. This CDR3 region has 12 residues. The CDR3 DNA sequence: TGTGCCAGTGGACAGGATAATTCACCCCTCCACTTT. Translated: CASGQDNSPLHF. Full variable domain (outside the CDR3, taken from reference TRBV9 and TRBJ1-6): DSGVTQTPKHLITATGQRVTLRCSPRSGDLSVYWYQQSLDQGLQFLIQYYNGEERAKGNILERFSAQQFPDLHSELNLSSLELGDSALYFCASGQDNSPLHFGNGTRLTVT.

The chain combines TRBV20-1 with TRBJ2-7; 7 bases are shared with TRBD2. This CDR3 is built from 13 residues. Germline-derived CDR1 and CDR2 are DFQATT and SNEGSKA (reference sequence). Trimming cost V 3 bases and J 4 bases; bases outside gene matches: 6. CDR3 sequence reads: CSARLAEGYEQYF. CDR3 in DNA: TGCAGTGCTAGGCTAGCGGAGGGGTACGAGCAGTACTTC.

A word on this clonotype: This clone may be a read error of a much larger clone one base away. This rearrangement joins TRBV7-9 to TRBJ2-7, with no clear D. V lost 4 bases and J 6 bases, leaving 7 bases between the germline ends. The CDR3 length is 11 residues. CDR1 and CDR2 from the germline V gene are SEHNR and FQNEAQ (reference sequence). This CDR3 reads CASSYTSEQYF. For the CDR3, the DNA is TGTGCCAGCAGCTACACATCCGAGCAGTACTTC.

This clonotype was recorded many times. Its ends do not fully match the called genes, so a read error is possible. V usage is TRBV6-6 and J usage is TRBJ1-6; D is uncertain. The CDR3 loop spans 15 amino acids. Germline V gene data show CDR1 as MNHNY and CDR2 as SVGAGI (reference sequence). CDR3 nucleotide sequence: TGTGCCAGCAGTCACTCTGCGGGTTATAATTCACCCCTCCACTTT. Translated, it gives CASSHSAGYNSPLHF.

The rearrangement uses TRBV7-2 and TRBJ2-7; 16 bases agree with TRBD2. The CDR3 has 18 residues. The V segment lost 5 bases and the J segment 4 bases; nucleotides outside the gene matches: 11. From germline, CDR1 is SGHTA and CDR2 FQGNSA. CDR3 loop: CASSRGTSGGATGYEQYF. CDR3 coding DNA: TGTGCCAGCAGCCGGGGGACTAGCGGGGGGGCAACCGGGTACGAGCAGTACTTC.

This clonotype was seen only a few times. This chain uses TRBV3-1 with TRBJ1-2; TRBD1 matches 7 bases. This CDR3 spans 16 amino acids. Losses at the gene ends were 4 bases for V and 5 bases for J; bases not matched to a gene: 13. Germline V lookup: CDR1 LGHDT, CDR2 YNNKEL (reference sequence). The CDR3 loop is CASSPTRHGTAYGYTF. CDR3 nucleotides: TGTGCCAGCAGCCCTACACGCCACGGGACAGCGTATGGCTACACCTTC. The complete variable domain, with remaining parts taken from reference TRBV3-1 and TRBJ1-2, reads DTAVSQTPKYLVTQMGNDKSIKCEQNLGHDTMYWYKQDSKKFLKIMFSYNNKELIINETVPNRFSPKSPDKAHLNLHINSLELGDSAVYFCASSPTRHGTAYGYTFGSGTRLTVV.

This clonotype came up many times. This chain uses TRBV13 with TRBJ1-5; D perhaps matches TRBD1 (6 bases). V lost 5 bases to trimming and J lost 6 bases, with 20 bases between them. The germline V gene encodes CDR1 PRHDT and CDR2 FYEKMQ (reference sequence). CDR3 length equals 16 residues. This CDR3 is CASSRRGVTSLQPQHF. CDR3 sequence (DNA): TGTGCCAGCAGCCGGAGGGGGGTTACTAGCCTTCAGCCCCAGCATTTT. The variable domain in full, completed from reference TRBV13 and TRBJ1-5, reads AAGVIQSPRHLIKEKRETATLKCYPIPRHDTVYWYQQGPGQDPQFLISFYEKMQSDKGSIPDRFSAQQFSDYHSELNMSSLELGDSALYFCASSRRGVTSLQPQHFGDGTRLSIL.

The CDR3 coding sequence is TGTGCCAGCAGCCGACGGACTAGCGGGAGGAACACCGGGGAGCTGTTTTTT. It codes for CASSRRTSGRNTGELFF. J is TRBJ2-2 and V is TRBV14, with 13 bases aligning to TRBD2. CDR1 is SGHDN and CDR2 is FVKESK in the germline V gene. CDR3 size: 17 residues. Germline trimming cut 4 bases from V and 1 base from J; bases unmatched to any gene: 3.

This clonotype was seen at least ten times. The chain couples TRBV5-6 to TRBJ2-1; 10 bases line up with TRBD1. Germline assignment: CDR1 SGHDT and CDR2 YYEEEE. V lost 3 bases, J lost 7 bases, and 7 bases stayed unmatched. The CDR3 extends over 15 amino acids. CDR3 DNA sequence: TGTGCCAGCAGCTCAGGGACAGGGGTGTTGAATGAGCAGTTCTTC. Residues: CASSSGTGVLNEQFF.

In this sample, this clonotype turned up a few times. This chain joins TRBV3-2 and TRBJ2-7; the DNA was not compared with TRBD1, the D call given in the table. TRBV3-2 counts as a pseudogene. CDR3 length equals 14 residues. The CDR3 sequence: CASSPTGQDQVQYF. For the CDR3, the DNA is TGTGCCAGCAGCCCAACGGGACAGGACCAAGTGCAGTACTTC.

As to this clonotype: The junction shows a germline mismatch at one end, possibly a read error. The chain carries TRBV6-5 and TRBJ2-1, with 9 bases lining up with TRBD1. From germline, CDR1 is MNHEY and CDR2 SVGAGI. This CDR3 region has 18 residues. The CDR3 DNA sequence: TGTGCCAGCATTTACCGGGTACACAGGGGGCCGTTCGGGTATGAGCAGTTCTTC. Translated: CASIYRVHRGPFGYEQFF.

This clonotype came up many times. The chain combines TRBV9 with TRBJ1-5; TRBD1 might be the D (5 bases). Trimming removed 0 bases from V and 6 bases from J, with 10 bases in between. Germline V gives CDR1 SGDLS, CDR2 YYNGEE. This CDR3 region has 14 residues. The CDR3 loop reads CASSVGSGSQPQHF. DNA of the CDR3: TGTGCCAGCAGCGTAGGGTCAGGGAGTCAGCCCCAGCATTTT.

This clonotype has a count of ten or more. The genes are TRBV7-6 and TRBJ2-7, with no clear D. V lost 5 bases, J lost 0 bases, and 14 bases lay in between. Germline V gene sequence: CDR1 SGHVS, CDR2 FNYEAQ. The CDR3 is 15 residues long. The CDR3 loop is CASSPVGTISYEQYF. In DNA, the CDR3 is TGTGCCAGCAGCCCTGTGGGAACCATCTCCTACGAGCAGTACTTC.

In its sample, this clonotype was seen many times. This chain links TRBV7-3 with TRBJ2-2; D unclear. Germline CDR1 SGHTA, CDR2 FQGTGA. The CDR3 is 13 amino acids. Trimming stripped 2 bases from V and 7 bases from J, with 8 bases between. The CDR3 here is CASSLPPVGELFF. CDR3 bases: TGTGCCAGCAGCTTACCGCCTGTCGGGGAGCTGTTTTTT. Full variable domain (missing parts from reference TRBV7-3 and TRBJ2-2): GAGVSQTPSNKVTEKGKYVELRCDPISGHTALYWYRQSLGQGPEFLIYFQGTGAADDSGLPNDRFFAVRPEGSVSTLKIQRTERGDSAVYLCASSLPPVGELFFGEGSRLTVL.

This clonotype was counted many times. V and J are TRBV7-6 and TRBJ1-4; D is unresolved. V was trimmed by 5 bases and J by 5 bases, leaving 18 bases between them. Germline V lookup: CDR1 SGHVS, CDR2 FNYEAQ. The CDR3 is 16 residues long. For the CDR3, the DNA is TGTGCCAGCAGCCCCGTTCGCGGGTGGGAGAATGAAAAACTGTTTTTT. This translates into CASSPVRGWENEKLFF.

This clonotype was counted ten times or more. This chain links TRBV12-3 or TRBV12-4 with TRBJ2-1; 13 bases agree with TRBD2. V was clipped by 5 bases and J by 4 bases; unmatched bases: 5. The CDR3 loop spans 16 amino acids. CDR3 DNA: TGTGCCAGCAGTCTTCCGGGACTAGCGGGGTACAATGAGCAGTTCTTC. This translates into CASSLPGLAGYNEQFF.

The genes are TRBV30 and TRBJ1-5, with 8 positions matching TRBD1. The ends lost 1 base at V and 11 bases at J; junction bases unmatched: 10. CDR3 size: 14 residues. Germline V CDR1 and CDR2: GTSNPN, SVGIG (reference sequence). The CDR3 reads CAWSEETGEETQHF. The CDR3 DNA reads as TGTGCCTGGAGTGAAGAGACAGGGGAAGAGACCCAGCATTTT.

V is TRBV13 and J is TRBJ2-5, with a weak D call TRBD1 (6 bases). The CDR3 length is 16 residues. Trimming took 5 bases from V and 3 from J, leaving 19 bases between them. Germline lookup yields CDR1 PRHDT and CDR2 FYEKMQ (reference sequence). Here the CDR3 reads CASSEEGVGSKETQYF. Here the CDR3 DNA reads TGTGCCAGCAGCGAAGAGGGGGTTGGGAGTAAAGAGACCCAGTACTTC.

Regarding this clonotype: The junction differs from germline at one of its ends, possibly a read error. V usage is TRBV11-3 and J usage is TRBJ2-7; D is ambiguous. The CDR3 totals 12 residues. CDR1 is SGHNT, CDR2 YENEEA, per germline. CDR3 sequence (DNA): TGTGCCAGCAGCTTCTTGGGTGACGAGCGGTACTTC. This codes for CASSFLGDERYF.

This clonotype came up many times. V is TRBV12-3 or TRBV12-4 and J is TRBJ2-1, with a possible D match to TRBD1 (5 bases). The CDR3 spans 14 residues. V lost 3 bases and J 2 bases, leaving 8 bases between the germline ends. CDR3 in DNA: TGTGCCAGCAGTTTGATAGGGGCCTACAATGAGCAGTTCTTC. Its protein product is CASSLIGAYNEQFF.